The 20 T cell receptor beta chains in this list originate from one sample, sequenced in a study of beta chain features in type 1 diabetes. The whole isolated RNA underwent reverse transcription, so sequencing captured expressed TCRB transcripts. Profiling relied on immunoSEQ multiplex PCR, and the TCRdb table lists in-frame clones only, not all of them. The data contain more than 100,000 clones, roughly 10% of them seen just once; the ten biggest clones take up about 0.7%. Their antigens are not known. Study-level findings and limits: Type 1 diabetes patients had TCRB CDR3s that were shorter (moderately but significantly so) in all four CD4+ subsets.

The sample taken for sequencing was central memory CD4+ T cells from blood. Receptors originate from a man aged 25 to 45 with type 1 diabetes.

At least ten counts were recorded for this clone. This chain links TRBV10-3 with TRBJ2-6; possibly TRBD2 for D (6 bases). With 6 bases removed from V and 1 base from J, the gap between germline ends came to 13 bases. This CDR3 has 16 amino acids. The germline gives CDR1 ENHRY, CDR2 SYGVKD. The CDR3 DNA reads TGTGCCATCAGAGTCGGGGGAGAGTCTGGGGCCAACGTCCTGACTTTC. Its translation is CAIRVGGESGANVLTF.

V usage is TRBV29-1 and J usage is TRBJ2-3, with D maybe TRBD2 (5 bases). Germline loops: CDR1 SQVTM, CDR2 ANQGSEA. V lost 4 bases, J lost 6 bases, and 11 bases lay in between. The length of the CDR3 is 12 residues. The CDR3 region has the DNA TGCAGCGTTGCCCACCCGGGGGATACGCAGTATTTT. It translates to CSVAHPGDTQYF.

The chain has TRBV5-1 and TRBJ2-3, with D perhaps matching TRBD2 (6 bases). CDR1 and CDR2 (germline): SGHRS, YFSETQ. Deletions cut 0 bases from V and 0 bases from J, with 11 bases between. This CDR3 comprises 16 residues. CDR3 loop: CASSLDAGSSTDTQYF. CDR3 DNA sequence: TGCGCCAGCAGCTTGGATGCGGGGTCTAGCACAGATACGCAGTATTTT.

This clone was counted a few times. The chain carries TRBV4-2 and TRBJ1-5; D call uncertain. Germline CDR1 LGHNA, CDR2 YNFKEQ. The CDR3 is 17 residues long. V was clipped by 0 bases and J by 0 bases, with 12 bases between them. DNA for the CDR3: TGTGCCAGCAGCCAAGATCGCGAGACAACTAGCAATCAGCCCCAGCATTTT. Protein sequence: CASSQDRETTSNQPQHF.

This clone was seen more than once but under ten times. The chain is built from TRBV11-1 and TRBJ2-7; D call uncertain. V was cut by 5 bases and J by 2 bases, with 16 bases left in between. The CDR3 consists of 15 residues. Germline V lookup: CDR1 SGHAT, CDR2 FQDESV (reference sequence). The CDR3 region is CASSPILTVTYEQYF. CDR3 DNA sequence: TGTGCCAGCAGCCCCATTCTTACGGTAACCTACGAGCAGTACTTC.

The chain couples TRBV2 to TRBJ1-2; no reliable D call. The germline V gene encodes CDR1 SNHLY and CDR2 FYNNEI. The CDR3 is 15 amino acids. Trimming shortened V by 1 base and J by 4 bases, and 13 bases separated the two germline ends. This CDR3 is CASSEDSRNLYGYTF. The CDR3 DNA reads as TGTGCCAGCAGTGAAGACAGTCGAAACCTCTATGGCTACACCTTC. The entire variable domain, with the rest obtained from reference TRBV2 and TRBJ1-2, is as follows: EPEVTQTPSHQVTQMGQEVILRCVPISNHLYFYWYRQILGQKVEFLVSFYNNEISEKSEIFDDQFSVERPDGSNFTLKIRSTKLEDSAMYFCASSEDSRNLYGYTFGSGTRLTVV.

This clone was counted a few times. The J gene is TRBJ2-7, the V gene TRBV5-1, with D unresolved. This CDR3 spans 13 amino acids. CDR1 SGHRS and CDR2 YFSETQ come from the germline V gene. The V end was cut by 0 bases, the J end by 3 bases, with 7 bases between. The CDR3 DNA reads TGCGCCAGCAGCTTGGACGTGAGCTACGAGCAGTACTTC. It yields the protein CASSLDVSYEQYF.

This chain connects TRBV5-5 to TRBJ2-3, with D maybe TRBD1 (6 bases). CDR3 size: 16 residues. V was trimmed by 3 bases and J by 7 bases, leaving 21 bases between them. Germline lookup yields CDR1 SGHKS and CDR2 YYEKEE (reference sequence). This CDR3 reads CASSSQTGTWGNTQYF. CDR3 nucleotides: TGTGCCAGCAGCTCACAAACCGGGACATGGGGAAATACGCAGTATTTT.

The chain couples TRBV7-9 to TRBJ2-1; D not resolved. Germline V gives CDR1 SEHNR, CDR2 FQNEAQ (reference sequence). Deletions cut 1 base from V and 5 bases from J, with 9 bases between. The CDR3 spans 14 residues. The CDR3 loop is CASSLDRVNNEQFF. In DNA form, the CDR3 reads TGTGCCAGCAGCTTAGACAGAGTAAACAATGAGCAGTTCTTC.

Regarding this clone: This same CDR3 is encoded by further DNA sequences in the sample. The V call is TRBV30, the J call TRBJ1-5; D is perhaps TRBD1 (5 bases). This CDR3 contains 13 residues. The V end lost 5 bases, the J end lost 6 bases, and 14 bases lay between the germline ends. CDR1 and CDR2 (germline): GTSNPN, SVGIG (reference sequence). CDR3: CAWGGQGGQPQHF. The CDR3 region has the DNA TGTGCCTGGGGAGGCCAGGGAGGTCAGCCCCAGCATTTT.

The chain carries TRBV11-2 and TRBJ2-2; D is unclear. V lost 3 bases to trimming and J lost 6 bases, with 5 bases between them. Germline CDR1 and CDR2: SGHAT and FQNNGV. This CDR3 has 12 amino acids. The CDR3 spells CASSFSAGELFF. DNA of the CDR3: TGTGCCAGCAGCTTTAGTGCCGGGGAGCTGTTTTTT.

V and J are TRBV5-6 and TRBJ2-7, with 8 bases lining up with TRBD2. Germline V gene sequence: CDR1 SGHDT, CDR2 YYEEEE. The CDR3 extends over 14 amino acids. Trimming removed 1 base from V and 7 bases from J; junction bases left unmatched: 7. As DNA, the CDR3 is TGTGCCAGCAGCTTGCCCCCGGGGGGGAGGGAGCAGTACTTC. Protein: CASSLPPGGREQYF. Combining the CDR3 with reference TRBV5-6 and TRBJ2-7 gives the whole variable domain DAGVTQSPTHLIKTRGQQVTLRCSPKSGHDTVSWYQQALGQGPQFIFQYYEEEERQRGNFPDRFSGHQFPNYSSELNVNALLLGDSALYLCASSLPPGGREQYFGPGTRLTVT.

This clone was found a few times. Within the sample, other DNA sequences also encode this same CDR3. V and J are TRBV5-1 and TRBJ2-5; TRBD1 might be the D (6 bases). The V end was cut by 6 bases, the J end by 1 base, with 13 bases between. This CDR3 is built from 14 residues. Germline CDR1 and CDR2: SGHRS and YFSETQ. The CDR3: CASNPGQTQETQYF. CDR3 DNA: TGCGCCAGCAATCCCGGACAGACCCAAGAGACCCAGTACTTC.

This clone has a handful of counts. V usage is TRBV9 and J usage is TRBJ2-3; 7 bases align to TRBD2. With V trimmed by 4 bases and J by 6 bases, 11 bases remained unmatched. This CDR3 is 15 amino acids long. CDR1 is SGDLS and CDR2 is YYNGEE in the germline V gene. The CDR3 DNA is TGTGCCAGCAGCCCTTTTCTCGGGGGGATCGATACGCAGTATTTT. This translates into CASSPFLGGIDTQYF.

This clone was detected a few times. The gene calls are TRBV5-6 and TRBJ1-5; D is unclear. Looked up from germline, CDR1 is SGHDT and CDR2 is YYEEEE. Trimming removed 4 bases at V and 0 bases at J, with 8 bases between. This CDR3 has 14 residues. This chain's CDR3 is CASSRGVSNQPQHF. The DNA of the CDR3 is TGTGCCAGCAGCCGCGGGGTTAGCAATCAGCCCCAGCATTTT.

The chain recombines TRBV4-1 with TRBJ1-5; perhaps TRBD1 as D (6 bases). This CDR3 comprises 15 residues. The germline V gene has CDR1 MGHRA and CDR2 YSYEKL. V lost 0 bases and J 10 bases, leaving 16 bases between the germline ends. The CDR3 DNA reads TGCGCCAGCAGCCAAGACACAAGGGGGACGCGACCCCAGCATTTT. Its protein is CASSQDTRGTRPQHF.

This clone showed up just a few times. The same CDR3 arises from other DNA sequences in this sample as well. V and J are TRBV5-1 and TRBJ2-1, with a weak D call TRBD2 (5 bases). The V and J ends lost 2 bases and 6 bases respectively, with 9 bases between them. The CDR3 sequence is 13 residues long. Germline CDR1 reads SGHRS; CDR2 reads YFSETQ. The CDR3 DNA sequence: TGCGCCAGCAGCTTAGGCGGGTCCAATGAGCAGTTCTTC. Its translation is CASSLGGSNEQFF.

This clone was detected only a few times. This chain links TRBV18 with TRBJ1-3; the D is unclear. Germline V gene data show CDR1 as KGHSH and CDR2 as LQKENI. This CDR3 contains 15 residues. Trimming removed 2 bases at V and 0 bases at J, with 8 bases between. CDR3 coding DNA: TGTGCCAGCTCACCAGGCCTTTACTCTGGAAACACCATATATTTT. Its protein is CASSPGLYSGNTIYF.

This clone was recorded a few times. V usage is TRBV28 and J usage is TRBJ1-4; D gene unclear. V lost 6 bases and J lost 4, with 12 bases in between. This CDR3 contains 14 residues. Germline V gene sequence: CDR1 MDHEN, CDR2 SYDVKM. The CDR3 nucleotides read TGTGCCAGCAGCGCGGGCTCCCATAATGAAAAACTGTTTTTT. Translated, it gives CASSAGSHNEKLFF.

This clone has just a few counts. The chain joins TRBV19 to TRBJ2-3; 11 bases agree with TRBD2. CDR1 LNHDA and CDR2 SQIVND come from the germline V gene (reference sequence). Trimming cost V 6 bases and J 1 base; bases outside gene matches: 0. The CDR3 length is 14 residues. The CDR3 sequence: CASRTSGGTDTQYF. CDR3 sequence (DNA): TGTGCCAGTAGGACTAGCGGGGGCACAGATACGCAGTATTTT.